This TCR beta chain stems from a study of long-term antiretroviral therapy in people with HIV. About the study: The earliest samples came from an era when ART typically awaited falling CD4 counts. Whole-study results and caveats: Following ART, diversity rose but still fell short of transplant donor controls.

Note on this clone: Its specificity is not known.

People in the study who had HIV all got their treatment in the United States. The run of the v3.0 immunoSEQ assay was at survey level. The protocol was immunoSEQ multiplex PCR, while the TCRdb copy is restricted to in-frame clones and leaves out a portion. This table holds under 25,000 clones, approximately 80% found once. The input for sequencing was unsorted PBMCs, taken 1.6 years after starting antiretroviral therapy. The TCR was taken from a man aged 35 to 55 with HIV.

CDR3 region: CASSPPGFNYEQYF. The DNA for the CDR3 is TGTGCCAGCAGTCCACCAGGGTTTAACTACGAGCAGTACTTC. The V gene is TRBV27, the J gene TRBJ2-7; D is possibly TRBD1 (5 bases). Trimming stripped 5 bases from V and 3 bases from J, with 14 bases between. This CDR3 is built from 14 residues. Germline V lookup: CDR1 MNHEY, CDR2 SMNVEV (reference sequence).